This TCR beta chain was found in a study of radiotherapy plus CTLA-4 blockade in lung cancer. TCRdb keeps only in-frame clones here, not all; method: immunoSEQ multiplex PCR. The sample has some 92,000 clones, roughly 80% seen once. V was pared by 2 bases and J by 4 bases, with 4 bases of the junction left unmatched. The CDR3 runs 15 residues. Per the germline V gene, CDR1 is MNHEY and CDR2 is SVGAGI. The source was peripheral blood, collected from a patient treated with radiotherapy plus ipilimumab. The sequence was collected from a human donor with non-small cell lung cancer who had a partial response to radiotherapy plus ipilimumab. The gene calls are TRBV6-5 and TRBJ2-3; 9 bases fit TRBD1. The CDR3 loop is CASSYRTGAADTQYF. The CDR3 nucleotides are TGTGCCAGCAGTTACCGGACAGGGGCGGCAGATACGCAGTATTTT.